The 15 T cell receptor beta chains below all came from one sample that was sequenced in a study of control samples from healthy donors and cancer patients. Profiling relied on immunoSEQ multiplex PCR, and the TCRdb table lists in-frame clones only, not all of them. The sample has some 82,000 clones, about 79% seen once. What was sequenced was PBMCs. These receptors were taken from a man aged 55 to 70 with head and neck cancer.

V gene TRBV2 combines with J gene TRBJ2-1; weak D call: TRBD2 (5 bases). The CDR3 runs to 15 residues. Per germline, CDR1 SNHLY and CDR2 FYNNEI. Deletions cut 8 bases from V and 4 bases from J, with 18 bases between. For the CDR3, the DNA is TGTGCCAGCCTCCGACGCGGGCGCGATTACAATGAGCAGTTCTTC. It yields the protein CASLRRGRDYNEQFF.

The CDR3 DNA sequence: TGTGCCAGCAGCAGACGACTAGCGGGGGCGGAAAAGACCCAGTACTTC. It specifies CASSRRLAGAEKTQYF. The rearrangement joins TRBV3-1 (or the pseudogene TRBV3-2) to TRBJ2-5, with 12 bases lining up with TRBD2. V was clipped by 5 bases and J by 6 bases; unmatched bases: 10. The length of the CDR3 is 16 residues. Germline V gene sequence: CDR1 LGHDT, CDR2 YNNKEL (reference sequence).

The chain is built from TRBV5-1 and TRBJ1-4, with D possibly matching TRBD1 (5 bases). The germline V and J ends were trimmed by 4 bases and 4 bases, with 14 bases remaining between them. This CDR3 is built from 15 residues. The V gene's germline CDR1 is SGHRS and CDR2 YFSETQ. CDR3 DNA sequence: TGCGCCAGCAGCCTACTGGGGGAAGATAATGAAAAACTGTTTTTT. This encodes CASSLLGEDNEKLFF.

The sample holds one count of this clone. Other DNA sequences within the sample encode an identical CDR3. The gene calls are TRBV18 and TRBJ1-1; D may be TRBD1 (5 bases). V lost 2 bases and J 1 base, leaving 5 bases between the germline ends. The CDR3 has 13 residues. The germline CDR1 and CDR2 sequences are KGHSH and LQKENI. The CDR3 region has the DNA TGTGCCAGCTCACCAGGACAGAACACTGAAGCTTTCTTT. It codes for CASSPGQNTEAFF.

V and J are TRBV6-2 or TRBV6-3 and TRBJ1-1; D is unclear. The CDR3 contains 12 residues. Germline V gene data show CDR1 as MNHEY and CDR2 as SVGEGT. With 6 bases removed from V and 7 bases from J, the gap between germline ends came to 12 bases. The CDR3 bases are TGTGCCAGCAGCCCCGTTAGCCGTGAAGCTTTCTTT. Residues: CASSPVSREAFF.

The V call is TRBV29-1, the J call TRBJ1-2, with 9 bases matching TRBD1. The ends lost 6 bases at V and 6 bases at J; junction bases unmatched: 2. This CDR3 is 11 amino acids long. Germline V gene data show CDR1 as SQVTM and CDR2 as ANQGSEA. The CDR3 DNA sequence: TGCAGCGTGACAGGGGGGGATGGCTACACCTTC. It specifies CSVTGGDGYTF.

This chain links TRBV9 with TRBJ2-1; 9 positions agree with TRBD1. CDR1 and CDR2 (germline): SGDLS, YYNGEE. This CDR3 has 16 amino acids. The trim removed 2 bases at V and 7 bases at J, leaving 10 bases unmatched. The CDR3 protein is CASSVSAGQGGNEQFF. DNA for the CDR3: TGTGCCAGCAGCGTTTCGGCGGGACAGGGAGGGAATGAGCAGTTCTTC.

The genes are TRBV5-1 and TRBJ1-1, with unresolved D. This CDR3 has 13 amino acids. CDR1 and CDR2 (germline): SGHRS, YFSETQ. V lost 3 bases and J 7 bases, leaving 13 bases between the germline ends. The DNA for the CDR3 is TGCGCCAGCAGCTCAACGGTCCAGCTTGAAGCTTTCTTT. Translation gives CASSSTVQLEAFF.

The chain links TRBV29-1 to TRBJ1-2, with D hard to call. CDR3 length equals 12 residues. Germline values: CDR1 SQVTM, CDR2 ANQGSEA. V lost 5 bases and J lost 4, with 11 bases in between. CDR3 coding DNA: TGCAGCGTTCTCAGGAAAGCCTATGGCTACACCTTC. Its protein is CSVLRKAYGYTF.

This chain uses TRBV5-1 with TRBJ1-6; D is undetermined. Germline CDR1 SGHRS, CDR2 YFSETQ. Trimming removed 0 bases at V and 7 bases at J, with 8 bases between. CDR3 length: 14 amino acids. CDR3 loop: CASSLDTRNSPLHF. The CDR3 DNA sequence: TGCGCCAGCAGCTTGGACACCAGAAATTCACCCCTCCACTTT.

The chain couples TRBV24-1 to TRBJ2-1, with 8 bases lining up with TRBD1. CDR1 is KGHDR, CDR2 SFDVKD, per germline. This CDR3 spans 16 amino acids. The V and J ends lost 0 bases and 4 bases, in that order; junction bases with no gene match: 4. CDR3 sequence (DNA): TGTGCCACCAGTGATTTGTCAGGGGGCGAGTACAATGAGCAGTTCTTC. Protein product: CATSDLSGGEYNEQFF.

DNA for the CDR3: TGTGCCAGCAGCCAAGACAGGGCCTATGGCTACACCTTC. Its translation: CASSQDRAYGYTF. V gene TRBV3-1 (or the pseudogene TRBV3-2) combines with J gene TRBJ1-2; a weak D match, TRBD1 (5 bases). From germline, CDR1 is LGHDT and CDR2 YNNKEL (reference sequence). V shed 0 bases and J shed 4 bases, with 6 bases lying between them. This CDR3 is built from 13 residues.

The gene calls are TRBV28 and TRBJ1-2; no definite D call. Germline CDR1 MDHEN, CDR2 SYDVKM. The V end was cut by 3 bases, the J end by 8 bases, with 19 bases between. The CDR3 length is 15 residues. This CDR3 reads CASSFWFRARSGYTF. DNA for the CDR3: TGTGCCAGCAGTTTTTGGTTCCGGGCCCGGTCAGGCTACACCTTC.

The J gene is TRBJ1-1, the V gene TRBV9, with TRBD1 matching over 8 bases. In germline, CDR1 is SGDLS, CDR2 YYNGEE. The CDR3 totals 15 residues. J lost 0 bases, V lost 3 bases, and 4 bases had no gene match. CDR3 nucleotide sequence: TGTGCCAGCAGCGCCAGGGGGCTCATGAACACTGAAGCTTTCTTT. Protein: CASSARGLMNTEAFF.

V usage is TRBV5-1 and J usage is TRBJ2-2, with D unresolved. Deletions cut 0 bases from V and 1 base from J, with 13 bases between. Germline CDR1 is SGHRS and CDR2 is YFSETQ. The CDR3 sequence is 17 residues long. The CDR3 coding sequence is TGCGCCAGCAGCTTGGCCGGGCGGCTTCTGAACACCGGGGAGCTGTTTTTT. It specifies CASSLAGRLLNTGELFF.